This T cell receptor beta chain was obtained from a study of blood T cell repertoires in COVID-19. Turning to the study itself: Some COVID-19 samples were acute and others convalescent; all came from the United States, Italy and Spain. The analysed material was cDNA or gDNA that came from T cells, B-cell-depleted T cells, or PBMCs.

Trimming removed 6 bases at V and 2 bases at J, with 10 bases between. CDR3 length: 13 amino acids. Clones were sequenced by immunoSEQ multiplex PCR, and TCRdb holds only the in-frame ones, with some missing. Altogether approximately 140,000 clones are present, around 89% being singletons, with the ten largest covering around 19%. The material sequenced was peripheral blood. This receptor was obtained from a man between 50 and 59 years old with active or convalescent COVID-19. The chain employs TRBV12-3 or TRBV12-4 and TRBJ1-1; D is undetermined. The CDR3 sequence: CASSSQVNTEAFF. The CDR3 DNA sequence: TGTGCCAGCAGCTCCCAGGTAAACACTGAAGCTTTCTTT.